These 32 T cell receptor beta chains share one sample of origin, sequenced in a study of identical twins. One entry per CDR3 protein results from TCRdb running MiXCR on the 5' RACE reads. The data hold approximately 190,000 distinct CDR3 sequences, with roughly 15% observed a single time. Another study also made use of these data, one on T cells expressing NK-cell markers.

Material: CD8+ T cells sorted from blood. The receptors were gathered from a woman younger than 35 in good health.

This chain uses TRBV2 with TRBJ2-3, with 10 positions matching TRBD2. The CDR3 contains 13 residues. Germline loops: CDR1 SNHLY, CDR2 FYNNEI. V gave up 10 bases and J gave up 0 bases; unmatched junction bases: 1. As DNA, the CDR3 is TGTGCCATACTAGCGGGAAGCACAGATACGCAGTATTTT. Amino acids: CAILAGSTDTQYF.

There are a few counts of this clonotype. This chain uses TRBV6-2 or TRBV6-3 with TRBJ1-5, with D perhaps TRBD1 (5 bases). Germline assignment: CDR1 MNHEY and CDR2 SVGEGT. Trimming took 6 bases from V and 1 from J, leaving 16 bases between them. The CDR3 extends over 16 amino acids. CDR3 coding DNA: TGTGCCAGCAGCTCCCACGGGGGTAGCAGCAATCAGCCCCAGCATTTT. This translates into CASSSHGGSSNQPQHF.

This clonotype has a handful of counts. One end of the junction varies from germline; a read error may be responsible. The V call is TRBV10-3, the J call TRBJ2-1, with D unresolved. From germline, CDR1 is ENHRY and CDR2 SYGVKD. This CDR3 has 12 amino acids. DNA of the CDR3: TGTGCCATCAGTGAGTCGAGCAATGTGCAGTTCTTC. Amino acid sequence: CAISESSNVQFF.

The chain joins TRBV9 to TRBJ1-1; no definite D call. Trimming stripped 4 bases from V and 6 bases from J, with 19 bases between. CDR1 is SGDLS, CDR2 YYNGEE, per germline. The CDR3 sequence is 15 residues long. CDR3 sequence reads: CASSPRGAPTSEAFF. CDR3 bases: TGTGCCAGCAGCCCCCGAGGAGCGCCTACCTCTGAAGCTTTCTTT.

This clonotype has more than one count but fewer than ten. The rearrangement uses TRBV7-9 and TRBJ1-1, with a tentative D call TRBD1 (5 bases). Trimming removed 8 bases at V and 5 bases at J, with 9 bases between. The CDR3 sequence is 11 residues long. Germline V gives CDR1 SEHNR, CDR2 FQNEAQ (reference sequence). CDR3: CASLKGTEAFF. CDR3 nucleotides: TGTGCCAGCTTAAAGGGGACTGAAGCTTTCTTT.

CDR3 in DNA: TGTGCCAGCTCGCCCTCTAGCGGGGGGCCGTCCTACGAGCAGTACTTC. Translation gives CASSPSSGGPSYEQYF. The rearrangement links TRBV18 to TRBJ2-7, with 11 bases matching TRBD2. The V gene's germline CDR1 is KGHSH and CDR2 LQKENI. The length of the CDR3 is 16 residues. Trimming removed 6 bases from V and 1 base from J; junction bases left unmatched: 8.

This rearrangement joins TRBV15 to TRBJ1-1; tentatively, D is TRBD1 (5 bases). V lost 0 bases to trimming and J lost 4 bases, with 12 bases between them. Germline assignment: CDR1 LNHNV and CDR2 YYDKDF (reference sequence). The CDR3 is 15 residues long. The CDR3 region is CATSRDRGGTTEAFF. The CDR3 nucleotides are TGTGCCACCAGCAGAGATCGGGGGGGGACCACTGAAGCTTTCTTT.

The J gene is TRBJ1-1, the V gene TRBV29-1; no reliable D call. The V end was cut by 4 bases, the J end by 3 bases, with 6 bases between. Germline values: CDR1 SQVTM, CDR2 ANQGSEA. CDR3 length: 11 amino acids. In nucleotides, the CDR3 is TGCAGCGTTGGTTTGGACACTGAAGCTTTCTTT. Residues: CSVGLDTEAFF. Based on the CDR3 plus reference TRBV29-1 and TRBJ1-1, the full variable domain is SAVISQKPSRDICQRGTSLTIQCQVDSQVTMMFWYRQQPGQSLTLIATANQGSEATYESGFVIDKFPISRPNLTFSTLTVSNMSPEDSSIYLCSVGLDTEAFFGQGTRLTVV.

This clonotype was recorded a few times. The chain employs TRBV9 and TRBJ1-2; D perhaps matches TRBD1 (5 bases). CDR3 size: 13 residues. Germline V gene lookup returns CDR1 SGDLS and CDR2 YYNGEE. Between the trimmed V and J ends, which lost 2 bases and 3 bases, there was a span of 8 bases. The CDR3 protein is CASSVTVHYGYTF. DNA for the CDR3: TGTGCCAGCAGCGTGACAGTACACTATGGCTACACCTTC.

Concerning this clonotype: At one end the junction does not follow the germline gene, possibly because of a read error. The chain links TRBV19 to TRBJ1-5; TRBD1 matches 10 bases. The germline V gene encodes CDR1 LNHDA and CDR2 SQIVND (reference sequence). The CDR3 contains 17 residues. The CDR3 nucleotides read TGTGCCTGTAGTACTGGGACAGGGGAATATAGCAATCAGCCCCAGCATTTT. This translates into CACSTGTGEYSNQPQHF. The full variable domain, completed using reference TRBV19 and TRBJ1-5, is DGGITQSPKYLFRKEGQNVTLSCEQNLNHDAMYWYRQDPGQGLRLIYYSQIVNDFQKGDIAEGYSVSREKKESFPLTVTSAQKNPTAFYLCACSTGTGEYSNQPQHFGDGTRLSIL.

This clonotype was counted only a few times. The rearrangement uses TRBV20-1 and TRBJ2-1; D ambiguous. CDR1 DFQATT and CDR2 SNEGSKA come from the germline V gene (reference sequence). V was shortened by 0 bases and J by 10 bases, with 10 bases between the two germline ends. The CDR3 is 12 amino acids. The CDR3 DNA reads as TGCAGTGCTAGAGATCAGTCCCGAGAGCAGTTCTTC. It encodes CSARDQSREQFF.

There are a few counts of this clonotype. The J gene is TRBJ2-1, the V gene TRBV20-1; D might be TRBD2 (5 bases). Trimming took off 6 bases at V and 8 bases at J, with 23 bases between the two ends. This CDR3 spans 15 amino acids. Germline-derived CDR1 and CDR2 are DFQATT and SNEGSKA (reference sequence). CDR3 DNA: TGCAGTGCCCCAAGGTCGGGAAGTCTTCTCTATGAGCAGTTCTTC. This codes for CSAPRSGSLLYEQFF.

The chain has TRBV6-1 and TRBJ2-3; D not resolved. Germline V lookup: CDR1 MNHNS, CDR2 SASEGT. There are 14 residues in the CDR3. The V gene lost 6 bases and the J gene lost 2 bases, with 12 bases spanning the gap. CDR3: CASSLRLYTDTQYF. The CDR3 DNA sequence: TGTGCCAGCAGCCTAAGGCTCTACACAGATACGCAGTATTTT.

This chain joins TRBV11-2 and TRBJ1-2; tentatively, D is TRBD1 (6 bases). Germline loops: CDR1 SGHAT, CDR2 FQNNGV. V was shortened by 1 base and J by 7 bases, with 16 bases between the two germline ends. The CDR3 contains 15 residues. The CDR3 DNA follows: TGTGCCAGCAGCTTAGTATACCCAGGGGTGGGTGGCTACACCTTC. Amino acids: CASSLVYPGVGGYTF.

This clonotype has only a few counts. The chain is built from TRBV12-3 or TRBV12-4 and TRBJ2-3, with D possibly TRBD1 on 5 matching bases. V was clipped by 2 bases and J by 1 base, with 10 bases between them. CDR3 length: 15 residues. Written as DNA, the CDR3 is TGTGCCAGCAGTTTAAGGGGATTTGGCACAGATACGCAGTATTTT. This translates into CASSLRGFGTDTQYF.

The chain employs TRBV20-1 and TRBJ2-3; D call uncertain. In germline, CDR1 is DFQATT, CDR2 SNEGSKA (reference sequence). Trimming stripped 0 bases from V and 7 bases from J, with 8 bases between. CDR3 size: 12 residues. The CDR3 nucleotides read TGCAGTGCTAGAGATTTCTTGTATACGCAGTATTTT. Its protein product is CSARDFLYTQYF.

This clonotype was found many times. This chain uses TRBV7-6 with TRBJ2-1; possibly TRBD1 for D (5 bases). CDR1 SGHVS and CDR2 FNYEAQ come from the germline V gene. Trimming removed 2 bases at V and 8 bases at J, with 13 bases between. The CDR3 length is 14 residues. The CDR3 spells CASSLSHRTHEQFF. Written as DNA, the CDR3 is TGTGCCAGCAGCTTATCCCACAGGACCCATGAGCAGTTCTTC.

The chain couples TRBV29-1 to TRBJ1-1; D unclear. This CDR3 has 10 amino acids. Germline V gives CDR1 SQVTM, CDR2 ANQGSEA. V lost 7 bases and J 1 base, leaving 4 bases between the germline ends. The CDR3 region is CSAANTEAFF. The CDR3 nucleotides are TGCAGCGCCGCGAACACTGAAGCTTTCTTT.

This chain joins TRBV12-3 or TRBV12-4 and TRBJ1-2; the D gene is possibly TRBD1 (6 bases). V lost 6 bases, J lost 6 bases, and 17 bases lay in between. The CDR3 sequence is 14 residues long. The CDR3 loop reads CASSSTQGVDGYTF. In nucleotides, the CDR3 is TGTGCCAGCAGCAGCACACAGGGTGTTGATGGCTACACCTTC.

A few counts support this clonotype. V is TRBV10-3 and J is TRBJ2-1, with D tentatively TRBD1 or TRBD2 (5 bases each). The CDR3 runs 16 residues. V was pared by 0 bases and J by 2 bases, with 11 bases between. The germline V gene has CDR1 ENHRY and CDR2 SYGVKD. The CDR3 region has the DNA TGTGCCATCAGTGAGTCGGGGGTCCTTACCTACAATGAGCAGTTCTTC. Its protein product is CAISESGVLTYNEQFF.

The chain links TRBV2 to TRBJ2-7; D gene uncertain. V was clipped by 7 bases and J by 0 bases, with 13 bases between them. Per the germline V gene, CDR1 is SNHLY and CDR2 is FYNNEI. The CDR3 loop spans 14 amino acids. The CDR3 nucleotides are TGTGCCAGCAAGGAAGGGCAATCCTCCTACGAGCAGTACTTC. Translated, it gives CASKEGQSSYEQYF.

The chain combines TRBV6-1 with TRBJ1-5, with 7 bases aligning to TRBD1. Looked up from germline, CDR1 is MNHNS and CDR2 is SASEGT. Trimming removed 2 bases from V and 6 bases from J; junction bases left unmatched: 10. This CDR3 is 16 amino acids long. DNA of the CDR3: TGTGCCAGCAGTGAAAGTTTAGCAGGGGGGACTCAGCCCCAGCATTTT. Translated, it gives CASSESLAGGTQPQHF.

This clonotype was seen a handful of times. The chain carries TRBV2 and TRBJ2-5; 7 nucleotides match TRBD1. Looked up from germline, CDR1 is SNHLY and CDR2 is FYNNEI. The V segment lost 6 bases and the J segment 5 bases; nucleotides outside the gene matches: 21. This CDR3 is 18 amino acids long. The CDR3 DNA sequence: TGTGCCAGCAGGGAACCGACAGGGAACCTTAAAAAGAAGGAGACCCAGTACTTC. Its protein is CASREPTGNLKKKETQYF.

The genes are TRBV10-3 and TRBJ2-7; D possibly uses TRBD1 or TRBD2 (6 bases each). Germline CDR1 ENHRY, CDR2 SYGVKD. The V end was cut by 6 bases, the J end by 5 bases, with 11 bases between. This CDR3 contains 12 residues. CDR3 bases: TGTGCCATCAGCCCCGGGGGCCACGAGCAGTACTTC. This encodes CAISPGGHEQYF.

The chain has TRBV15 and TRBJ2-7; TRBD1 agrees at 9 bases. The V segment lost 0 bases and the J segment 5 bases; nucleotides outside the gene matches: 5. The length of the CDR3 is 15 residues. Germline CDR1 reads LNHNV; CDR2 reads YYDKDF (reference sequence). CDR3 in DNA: TGTGCCACCAGCAGAGATGGACAGGGGAAGGACGAGCAGTACTTC. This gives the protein CATSRDGQGKDEQYF.

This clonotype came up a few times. Here the CDR3 DNA reads TGTGCCAGCAGCTTCGGACAGGGGTACACTGAAGCTTTCTTT. It encodes CASSFGQGYTEAFF. The chain is built from TRBV5-6 and TRBJ1-1, with 9 bases identical to TRBD1. The germline V gene encodes CDR1 SGHDT and CDR2 YYEEEE. V was pared by 2 bases and J by 3 bases, with 2 bases of the junction left unmatched. CDR3 length equals 14 residues.

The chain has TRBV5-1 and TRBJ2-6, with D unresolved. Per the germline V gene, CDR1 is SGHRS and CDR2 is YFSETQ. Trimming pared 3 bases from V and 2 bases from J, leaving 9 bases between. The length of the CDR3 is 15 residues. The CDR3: CASSSREPGANVLTF. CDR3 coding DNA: TGCGCCAGCAGCTCCCGCGAGCCTGGGGCCAACGTCCTGACTTTC.

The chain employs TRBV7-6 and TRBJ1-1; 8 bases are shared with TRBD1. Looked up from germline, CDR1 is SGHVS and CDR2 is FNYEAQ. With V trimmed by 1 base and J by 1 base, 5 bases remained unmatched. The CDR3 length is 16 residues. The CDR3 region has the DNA TGTGCCAGCAGCTTAGGGGCCGGGACAGGGAACACTGAAGCTTTCTTT. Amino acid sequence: CASSLGAGTGNTEAFF.

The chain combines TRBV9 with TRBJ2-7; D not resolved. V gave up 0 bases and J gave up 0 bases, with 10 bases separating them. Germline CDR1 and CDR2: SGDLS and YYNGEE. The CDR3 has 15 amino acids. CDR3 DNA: TGTGCCAGCAGCGTAGGGGAACACAGCTCCTACGAGCAGTACTTC. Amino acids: CASSVGEHSSYEQYF.

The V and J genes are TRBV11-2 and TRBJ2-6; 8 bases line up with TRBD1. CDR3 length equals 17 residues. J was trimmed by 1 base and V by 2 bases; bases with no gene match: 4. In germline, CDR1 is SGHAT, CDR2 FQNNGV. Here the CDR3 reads CASSLQGASSGANVLTF. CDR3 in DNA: TGTGCCAGCAGCTTACAGGGGGCTTCATCTGGGGCCAACGTCCTGACTTTC. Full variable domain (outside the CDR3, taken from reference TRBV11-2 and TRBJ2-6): EAGVAQSPRYKIIEKRQSVAFWCNPISGHATLYWYQQILGQGPKLLIQFQNNGVVDDSQLPKDRFSAERLKGVDSTLKIQPAKLEDSAVYLCASSLQGASSGANVLTFGAGSRLTVL.

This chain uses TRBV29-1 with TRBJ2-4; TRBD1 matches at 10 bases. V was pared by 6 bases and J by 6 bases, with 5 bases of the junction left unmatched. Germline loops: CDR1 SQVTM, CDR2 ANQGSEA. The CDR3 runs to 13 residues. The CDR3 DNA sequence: TGCAGCGTCTTTAGGACAGGGGGAAACATTCAGTACTTC. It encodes CSVFRTGGNIQYF.

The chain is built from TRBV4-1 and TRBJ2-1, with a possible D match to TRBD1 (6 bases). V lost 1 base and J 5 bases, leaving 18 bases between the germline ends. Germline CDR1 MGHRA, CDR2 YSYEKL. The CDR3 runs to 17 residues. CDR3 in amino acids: CASSQAYLDRGDNEQFF. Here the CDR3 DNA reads TGCGCCAGCAGCCAAGCTTACCTGGACAGAGGGGACAATGAGCAGTTCTTC.